These T cell receptor beta chains were read from a single sample in a study of cytomegalovirus exposure and HLA in healthy donors. Profiled with immunoSEQ multiplex PCR; TCRdb holds only in-frame clones, not every one. The sample carries 150,000 to 200,000 clones, about 96% recorded once. Material for sequencing was PBMCs. These receptors came from a woman between 18 and 29 years old in good health and CMV-seronegative. The CDR3 runs from the conserved cysteine through the conserved F or W. D genes are given only for firm matches. Some rows mark clone size as missing; the rest say once, few, many or name a class of expanded clone.

size: .; J: TRBJ2-5; D: TRBD2; V: TRBV2; DNA: TGTGCCAGCAGTGTGACTAGCGGGGGGCAAGAGACCCAGTACTTC; CDR3: CASSVTSGGQETQYF
size: .; J: TRBJ1-6; D: .; V: TRBV2; DNA: TGTGCCAGCGACTCACAGGCTACTAATTCACCCCTCCACTTT; CDR3: CASDSQATNSPLHF
size: .; J: TRBJ1-6; D: TRBD1; V: TRBV5-1; DNA: TGCGCCAGCAGAGACAGGGCTAGCTCCTATAATTCACCCCTCCACTTT; CDR3: CASRDRASSYNSPLHF
size: .; J: TRBJ2-7; D: .; V: TRBV15; DNA: TGTGCCACCAGCGGATTCTACAGGGATGAGCAGTACTTC; CDR3: CATSGFYRDEQYF
size: .; J: TRBJ2-7; D: .; V: TRBV2; DNA: TGTGCCAGCAGTGAGAGTATACCCACCGAGCAGTACTTC; CDR3: CASSESIPTEQYF
size: .; J: TRBJ2-3; D: TRBD2; V: TRBV30; DNA: TGTGCCGGGAGCGGGGGGGCAACAGATACGCAGTATTTT; CDR3: CAGSGGATDTQYF
size: .; J: TRBJ2-1; D: .; V: TRBV6-5; DNA: TGTGCCAGCAGTTACTCACGGGGTGGTGATGAGCAGTTCTTC; CDR3: CASSYSRGGDEQFF
size: .; J: TRBJ2-7; D: .; V: TRBV4-2; DNA: TGTGCCAGCAGCCCCTCGTGGGGCGGCGAGCAGTACTTC; CDR3: CASSPSWGGEQYF
size: .; J: TRBJ2-7; D: .; V: TRBV5-6; DNA: TGTGCCAGCAGCTTGGGGGGGGGCCCCTACGAGCAGTACTTC; CDR3: CASSLGGGPYEQYF
size: once; J: TRBJ2-2; D: .; V: TRBV7-6; DNA: TGTGCCGGAACGGACAGAAACACCGGGGAGCTGTTTTTT; CDR3: CAGTDRNTGELFF
size: .; J: TRBJ1-2; D: TRBD1; V: TRBV5-1; DNA: TGCGCCAGCAGCGAAACAGGGGGTTATGGCTACACCTTC; CDR3: CASSETGGYGYTF
size: once; J: TRBJ2-7; D: TRBD2; V: TRBV18; DNA: TGTGCCAGCTCACCATCTAGCGGGGGCGCCTACGAGCAGTACTTC; CDR3: CASSPSSGGAYEQYF
size: .; J: TRBJ2-5; D: .; V: TRBV6-1; DNA: TGTGCCAGCAGTGTTAATCGGGAGTACCAAGAGACCCAGTACTTC; CDR3: CASSVNREYQETQYF
size: .; J: TRBJ1-1; D: .; V: TRBV3-2; DNA: TGTGCCAGCCCAGAAGCTTTCTTT; CDR3: CASPEAFF
size: .; J: TRBJ1-2; D: .; V: TRBV7-9; DNA: TGTGCCAGCAGCTACAACCGGGACTTTAACTATGGCTACACCTTC; CDR3: CASSYNRDFNYGYTF
size: .; J: TRBJ2-3; D: .; V: TRBV5-1; DNA: TGCGCCAGCAGCTTGGGGTGGGGAGGCACAGATACGCAGTATTTT; CDR3: CASSLGWGGTDTQYF
size: .; J: TRBJ1-2; D: TRBD1; V: TRBV7-9; DNA: TGTGCCAGCAGCGCGAGAGGGGACAGGGGCCATGGCTACACCTTC; CDR3: CASSARGDRGHGYTF
size: .; J: TRBJ2-5; D: TRBD2; V: TRBV9; DNA: TGTGCCAGCAGCGTAGGTGGGGTTAGCGGGGCTGAGACCCAGTACTTC; CDR3: CASSVGGVSGAETQYF
size: .; J: TRBJ2-7; D: TRBD1; V: TRBV5-4; DNA: TGTGCCAGCAGCTTTAGGGGGCTGTACGAGCAGTACTTC; CDR3: CASSFRGLYEQYF
size: .; J: TRBJ2-2; D: .; V: TRBV5-6; DNA: TGTGCCAGCACCGGGTCCCCGAGGGCCGGGGAGCTGTTTTTT; CDR3: CASTGSPRAGELFF
size: .; J: TRBJ2-7; D: TRBD1; V: TRBV28; DNA: TGTGCCAGCAGCGTCTCCGGGACAGCCCCCTACGAGCAGTACTTC; CDR3: CASSVSGTAPYEQYF
size: .; J: TRBJ2-7; D: TRBD1; V: TRBV7-9; DNA: TGTGCCAGCAGCTTAGGACAGGGAAGGGCCTACGAGCAGTACTTC; CDR3: CASSLGQGRAYEQYF